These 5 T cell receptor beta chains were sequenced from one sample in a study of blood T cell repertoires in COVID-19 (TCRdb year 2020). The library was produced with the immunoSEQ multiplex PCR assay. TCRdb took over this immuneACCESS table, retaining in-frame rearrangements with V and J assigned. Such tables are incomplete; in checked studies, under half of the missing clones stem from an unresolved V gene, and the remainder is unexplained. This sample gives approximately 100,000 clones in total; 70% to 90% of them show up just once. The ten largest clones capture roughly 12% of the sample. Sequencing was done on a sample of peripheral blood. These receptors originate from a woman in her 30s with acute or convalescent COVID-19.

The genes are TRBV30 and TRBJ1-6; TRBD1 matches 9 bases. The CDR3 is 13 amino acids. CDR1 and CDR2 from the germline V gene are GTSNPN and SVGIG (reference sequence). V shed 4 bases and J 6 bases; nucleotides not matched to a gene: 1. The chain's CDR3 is CAWTGQGNSPLHF. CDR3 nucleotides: TGTGCCTGGACGGGACAGGGTAATTCACCCCTCCACTTT.

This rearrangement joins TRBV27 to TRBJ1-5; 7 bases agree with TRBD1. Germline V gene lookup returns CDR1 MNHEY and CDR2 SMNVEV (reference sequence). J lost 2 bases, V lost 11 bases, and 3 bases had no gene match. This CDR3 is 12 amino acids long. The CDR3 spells CASGQGNQPQHF. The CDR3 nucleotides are TGTGCCTCCGGACAGGGCAATCAGCCCCAGCATTTT.

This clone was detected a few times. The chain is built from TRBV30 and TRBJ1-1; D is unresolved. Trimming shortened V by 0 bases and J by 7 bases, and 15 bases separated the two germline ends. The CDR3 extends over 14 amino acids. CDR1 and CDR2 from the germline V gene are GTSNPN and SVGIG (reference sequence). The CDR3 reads CAWSVATTGNEAFF. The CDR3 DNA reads TGTGCCTGGAGTGTAGCCACCACGGGGAATGAAGCTTTCTTT.

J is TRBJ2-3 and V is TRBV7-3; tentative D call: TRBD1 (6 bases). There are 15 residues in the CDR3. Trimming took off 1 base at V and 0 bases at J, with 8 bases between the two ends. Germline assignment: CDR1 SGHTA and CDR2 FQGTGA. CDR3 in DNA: TGTGCCAGCAGCTTAATGACAGGCAGCACAGATACGCAGTATTTT. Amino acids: CASSLMTGSTDTQYF. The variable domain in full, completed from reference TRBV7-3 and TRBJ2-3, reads GAGVSQTPSNKVTEKGKYVELRCDPISGHTALYWYRQSLGQGPEFLIYFQGTGAADDSGLPNDRFFAVRPEGSVSTLKIQRTERGDSAVYLCASSLMTGSTDTQYFGPGTRLTVL.

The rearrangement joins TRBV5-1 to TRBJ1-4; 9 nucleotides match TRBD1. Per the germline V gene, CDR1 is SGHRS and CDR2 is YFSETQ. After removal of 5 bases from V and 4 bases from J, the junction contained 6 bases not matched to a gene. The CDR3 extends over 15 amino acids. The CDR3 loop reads CASSWGQGFNEKLFF. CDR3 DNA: TGCGCCAGCAGTTGGGGACAGGGTTTTAATGAAAAACTGTTTTTT.